This paragraph covers one T cell receptor beta chain sequence. The antigen remains unidentified. This record comes from a study of beta chain features in type 1 diabetes. Whole-study results and caveats: The VDJ junctions of type 1 diabetes patients carried fewer insertions and more deletions. Researchers report that Type 1 diabetes patients had moderately but significantly shorter TCRB CDR3s across all four CD4+ subsets. Any HLA effect on TCRB rearrangement was left unresolved by small sub-analyses.

Germline loops: CDR1 SNHLY, CDR2 FYNNEI. The length of the CDR3 is 14 residues. V trimming: 7 bases; J trimming: 1 base; junction bases outside the gene matches: 7. The sequenced template was cDNA made from the entire isolated RNA. Produced via immunoSEQ multiplex PCR; TCRdb's table is partial and in-frame only. The data contain 630,000 or so clones, around 15% of them seen just once; the ten biggest clones take up less than 0.04%. The sample taken for sequencing was naive CD4+ T cells from blood. The V and J genes are TRBV2 and TRBJ2-7; 7 bases map to TRBD1. The clonotype comes from a man between 18 and 35 years old with type 1 diabetes. CDR3 protein: CASMDRLGSYEQYF. Written as DNA, the CDR3 is TGTGCCAGCATGGACAGGTTGGGTTCCTACGAGCAGTACTTC.